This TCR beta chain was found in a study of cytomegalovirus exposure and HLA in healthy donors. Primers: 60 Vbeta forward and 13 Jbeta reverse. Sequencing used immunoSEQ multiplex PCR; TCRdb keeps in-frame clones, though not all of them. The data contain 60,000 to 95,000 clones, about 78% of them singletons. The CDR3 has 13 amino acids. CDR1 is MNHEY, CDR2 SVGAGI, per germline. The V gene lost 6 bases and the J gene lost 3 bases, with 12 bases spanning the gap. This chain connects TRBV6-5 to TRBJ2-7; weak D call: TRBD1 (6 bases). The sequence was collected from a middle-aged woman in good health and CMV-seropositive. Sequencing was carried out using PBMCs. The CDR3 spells CASRTGPDYEQYF. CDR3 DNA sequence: TGTGCCAGCAGGACAGGACCTGACTACGAGCAGTACTTC.